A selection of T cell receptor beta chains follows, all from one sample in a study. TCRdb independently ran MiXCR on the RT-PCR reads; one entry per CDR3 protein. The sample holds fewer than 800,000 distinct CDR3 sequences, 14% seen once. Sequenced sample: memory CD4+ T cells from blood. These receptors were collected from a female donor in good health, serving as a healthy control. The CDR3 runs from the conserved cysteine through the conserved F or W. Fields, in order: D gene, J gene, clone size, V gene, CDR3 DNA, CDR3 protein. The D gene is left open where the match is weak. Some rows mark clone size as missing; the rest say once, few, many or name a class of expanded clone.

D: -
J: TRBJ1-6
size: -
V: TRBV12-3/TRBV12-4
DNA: TGTGCCAGCAGTTCTCGGGTTACACCTAATTCACCCCTCCACTTT
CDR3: CASSSRVTPNSPLHF

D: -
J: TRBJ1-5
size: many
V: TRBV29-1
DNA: TGCAGCGTTGTGTTTAGGAACAATCAGCCCCAGCATTTT
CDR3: CSVVFRNNQPQHF

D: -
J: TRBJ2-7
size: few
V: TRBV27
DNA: TGTGCCAGCAGCGGGGTGTTTAGCTACGAGCAGTACTTC
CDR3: CASSGVFSYEQYF

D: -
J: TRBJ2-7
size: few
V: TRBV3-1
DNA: TGTGCCAGCAGCCAGGGGTTCTACGAGCAGTACTTC
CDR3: CASSQGFYEQYF

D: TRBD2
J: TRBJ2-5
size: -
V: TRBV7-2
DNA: TGTGCCAGCAGCCCCTCTTGGGTAGCGGGGGGCACACCCCAAGAGACCCAGTACTTC
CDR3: CASSPSWVAGGTPQETQYF

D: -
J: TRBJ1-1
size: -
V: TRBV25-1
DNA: TGTGCCAGCAGCGATACAGCTGAAGCTTTCTTT
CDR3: CASSDTAEAFF

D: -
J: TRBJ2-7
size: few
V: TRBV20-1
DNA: TGCAGTGCTTACGACTTAGGTGAGAGGTACTTC
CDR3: CSAYDLGERYF

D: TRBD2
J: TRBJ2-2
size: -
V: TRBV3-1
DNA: TGTGCCAGCAGCCAGGGTCTCAGCGGGAGGGACACCGGGGAGCTGTTTTTT
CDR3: CASSQGLSGRDTGELFF

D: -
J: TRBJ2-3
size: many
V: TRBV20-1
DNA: TGCAGTGCTACCCCCGGAGCCAACCCCCAGACGCAGTATTTT
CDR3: CSATPGANPQTQYF

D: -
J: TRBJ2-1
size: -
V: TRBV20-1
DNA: TGCAGTGCTCCCAGGGGCGGGAGTCAGAATGAGCAGTTCTTC
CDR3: CSAPRGGSQNEQFF

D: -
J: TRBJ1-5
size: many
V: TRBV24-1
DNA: TGTGCCACCAGTGATGTGGGGGATCAGCCCCAGCATTTT
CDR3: CATSDVGDQPQHF

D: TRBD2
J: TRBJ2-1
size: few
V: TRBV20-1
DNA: TGCAGTGCTAGGGCCATAGCGGGAGATGGGAATGAGCAGTTCTTC
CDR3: CSARAIAGDGNEQFF

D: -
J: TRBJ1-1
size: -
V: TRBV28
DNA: TGTGCCAGCGGGAGACAGTCCCGGAAAGCTTTCTTT
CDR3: CASGRQSRKAFF

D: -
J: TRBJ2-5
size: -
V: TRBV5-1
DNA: TGCGCCAGCAGCTTGTCGTCCGATCGGGAGACCCAGTACTTC
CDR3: CASSLSSDRETQYF